These 20 T cell receptor beta chains were all obtained from the same sample, sequenced in a study of spatial heterogeneity in lung cancer. Time point given: sample taken at primary tumor resection. In TCRdb, the 5' RACE reads were re-called with MiXCR into one record per CDR3 protein. The top ten clones hold about two fifths of a sample with about 92,000 distinct CDR3 sequences, about 12% of them seen once. Sequences were derived from PBMCs, sampled at surgery. These receptors all come from a male donor with early-stage non-small cell lung cancer.

This clonotype occurred many times. The chain uses TRBV12-3 or TRBV12-4 and TRBJ2-1, with D maybe TRBD1 (5 bases). Trimming stripped 7 bases from V and 9 bases from J, with 10 bases between. The CDR3 contains 11 residues. CDR3 sequence reads: CASTQGFEQFF. For the CDR3, the DNA is TGTGCCAGCACCCAGGGTTTTGAGCAGTTCTTC.

This clonotype has only a few counts. The CDR3 region has the DNA TGTGCCAGCAGTTACACAGGGGACTATGGCTACACCTTC. It yields the protein CASSYTGDYGYTF. V and J are TRBV6-5 and TRBJ1-2, with 7 bases aligning to TRBD1. From germline, CDR1 is MNHEY and CDR2 SVGAGI. This CDR3 is 13 amino acids long. The ends lost 2 bases at V and 3 bases at J; junction bases unmatched: 0.

The V gene is TRBV29-1, the J gene TRBJ2-1; 12 bases are shared with TRBD2. CDR3 size: 15 residues. CDR1 is SQVTM and CDR2 is ANQGSEA in the germline V gene. With V trimmed by 2 bases and J by 10 bases, 9 bases remained unmatched. The CDR3 DNA reads as TGCAGCGTTGAACTCCTAGCGGGAGGGCCCGTCGAGCAGTTCTTC. This sequence encodes CSVELLAGGPVEQFF.

The chain employs TRBV7-2 and TRBJ2-5; TRBD2 might be the D (6 bases). This CDR3 spans 15 amino acids. Germline V gene lookup returns CDR1 SGHTA and CDR2 FQGNSA. The V end was cut by 1 base, the J end by 0 bases, with 9 bases between. CDR3 DNA: TGTGCCAGCAGCTTAGAGGCGGGGTACCAAGAGACCCAGTACTTC. Amino acids: CASSLEAGYQETQYF.

This clonotype has only a few counts. J is TRBJ1-5 and V is TRBV6-5; D is unresolved. Germline V lookup: CDR1 MNHEY, CDR2 SVGAGI. V was trimmed by 6 bases and J by 6 bases, leaving 9 bases between them. The CDR3 length is 12 residues. The DNA for the CDR3 is TGTGCCAGCAGCGAAAACGGTCAGCCCCAGCATTTT. Translation: CASSENGQPQHF.

The genes are TRBV12-3 or TRBV12-4 and TRBJ2-2; the D is unclear. This CDR3 contains 16 residues. The V and J ends lost 5 bases and 4 bases respectively, with 17 bases between them. The CDR3 region has the DNA TGTGCCAGCAGTCCCCACCCAGGAGCCGGCACCGGGGAGCTGTTTTTT. It translates to CASSPHPGAGTGELFF.

This clonotype was observed many times. The chain joins TRBV9 to TRBJ2-2; D is undetermined. V shed 0 bases and J shed 5 bases, with 14 bases lying between them. The CDR3 runs 16 residues. CDR1 and CDR2 from the germline V gene are SGDLS and YYNGEE. The CDR3 is CASSVADSARTGELFF. In nucleotides, the CDR3 is TGTGCCAGCAGCGTAGCGGATTCGGCTAGAACCGGGGAGCTGTTTTTT.

A few counts support this clonotype. The V call is TRBV3-2, the J call TRBJ2-3; TRBD1, as called in the table, went unchecked against the DNA. TRBV3-2 is labeled a pseudogene. This CDR3 has 15 residues. The CDR3 nucleotides are TGTGCCAGCAGCCGTCCGGGACAGACAACAGATACGCAGTATTTT. This codes for CASSRPGQTTDTQYF.

The chain employs TRBV20-1 and TRBJ2-7; D gene unclear. The CDR3 extends over 13 amino acids. Trimming shortened V by 1 base and J by 0 bases, and 7 bases separated the two germline ends. Germline V gene sequence: CDR1 DFQATT, CDR2 SNEGSKA (reference sequence). This CDR3 reads CSARGPDSYEQYF. The CDR3 nucleotides read TGCAGTGCTAGAGGTCCGGACTCCTACGAGCAGTACTTC.

The rearrangement uses TRBV4-3 and TRBJ2-1; D is ambiguous. Trimming shortened V by 1 base and J by 7 bases, and 14 bases separated the two germline ends. Germline V gives CDR1 LGHNA, CDR2 YSLEER. This CDR3 is built from 15 residues. The CDR3 nucleotides read TGCGCCAGCAGCCAAGGCGTCCACCTGGGGAATGAGCAGTTCTTC. Its protein is CASSQGVHLGNEQFF.

This clonotype was seen at least ten times. The chain uses TRBV24-1 and TRBJ2-7; no reliable D call. This CDR3 contains 12 residues. Germline V gives CDR1 KGHDR, CDR2 SFDVKD. The germline V and J ends were trimmed by 5 bases and 0 bases, with 4 bases remaining between them. The CDR3 DNA sequence: TGTGCCACCAGTGGGGACTCCTACGAGCAGTACTTC. This translates into CATSGDSYEQYF.

This clonotype has more than one count but fewer than ten. The chain links TRBV12-3 or TRBV12-4 to TRBJ2-3; 9 nucleotides line up with TRBD2. The CDR3 length is 15 residues. V shed 5 bases and J 3 bases; nucleotides not matched to a gene: 6. CDR3 sequence: CASSITSGRTDTQYF. In DNA, the CDR3 is TGTGCCAGCAGTATCACTAGCGGGCGAACAGATACGCAGTATTTT.

This clonotype was seen only a few times. The chain links TRBV14 to TRBJ1-6; D is uncertain. This CDR3 is 14 amino acids long. Trimming removed 6 bases from V and 0 bases from J, with 6 bases in between. Germline CDR1 is SGHDN and CDR2 is FVKESK. The CDR3 reads CASRRSSYNSPLHF. The CDR3 nucleotides are TGTGCCAGCAGAAGGAGCTCCTATAATTCACCCCTCCACTTT.

This clonotype has a count of ten or more. V and J are TRBV12-3 or TRBV12-4 and TRBJ1-1, with a possible D match to TRBD1 (5 bases). With 6 bases removed from V and 2 bases from J, the gap between germline ends came to 16 bases. The CDR3 extends over 15 amino acids. The CDR3 region is CASRRQTDFNTEAFF. The CDR3 bases are TGTGCCAGCAGACGTCAGACAGACTTTAACACTGAAGCTTTCTTT.

Many counts were recorded for this clonotype. The chain has TRBV4-2 and TRBJ2-2, with D possibly being TRBD2 (6 bases). V dropped 0 bases and J dropped 1 base, with 9 bases sitting between them. Germline-derived CDR1 and CDR2 are LGHNA and YNFKEQ. This CDR3 comprises 16 residues. The CDR3 bases are TGTGCCAGCAGCCAAGATGAGGGAGGGAACACCGGGGAGCTGTTTTTT. Translation: CASSQDEGGNTGELFF.

This clonotype showed up just a few times. The chain recombines TRBV10-3 with TRBJ1-5; 8 bases match TRBD1. CDR3 length equals 18 residues. Germline V gives CDR1 ENHRY, CDR2 SYGVKD. Trimming took 9 bases from V and 3 from J; bases not matched to a gene: 19. In DNA, the CDR3 is TGTGCCATAGGACAGGGCCGGGGAATATCTCCATTCAATCAGCCCCAGCATTTT. As protein: CAIGQGRGISPFNQPQHF.

This clonotype was observed a handful of times. This sequence joins TRBV7-9 and TRBJ1-5; D gene unclear. Germline-derived CDR1 and CDR2 are SEHNR and FQNEAQ (reference sequence). This CDR3 contains 14 residues. The V and J ends lost 5 bases and 0 bases respectively, with 8 bases between them. CDR3 in amino acids: CASSLDNSNQPQHF. CDR3 nucleotide sequence: TGTGCCAGCAGCCTAGATAATAGCAATCAGCCCCAGCATTTT.

The chain's CDR3 is CASSLARTEAFF. CDR3 DNA: TGTGCCAGCAGTTTGGCTAGAACAGAGGCTTTCTTT. The rearrangement uses TRBV28 and TRBJ1-1; D unresolved. The CDR3 totals 12 residues. Germline V gives CDR1 MDHEN, CDR2 SYDVKM. With 3 bases removed from V and 11 bases from J, the gap between germline ends came to 13 bases.

This chain uses TRBV11-2 with TRBJ2-5, with TRBD2 matching 7 bases. After removal of 5 bases from V and 0 bases from J, the junction contained 6 bases not matched to a gene. The CDR3 length is 15 residues. CDR1 is SGHAT, CDR2 FQNNGV, per germline. CDR3 residues: CASSLSGTNQETQYF. CDR3 coding DNA: TGTGCCAGCAGCCTGTCCGGGACTAACCAAGAGACCCAGTACTTC.

This clonotype was seen at least ten times. This chain links TRBV4-1 with TRBJ1-5, with a tentative D call TRBD1 (5 bases). V was clipped by 0 bases and J by 6 bases, with 12 bases between them. Germline V gives CDR1 MGHRA, CDR2 YSYEKL. This CDR3 is 15 amino acids long. The CDR3 DNA reads TGCGCCAGCAGCCAAGATATCTGGGGCATTCAGCCCCAGCATTTT. It encodes CASSQDIWGIQPQHF.